This passage covers 3 T cell receptor beta chains from one sample sequenced in a study of blood T cell repertoires in COVID-19 (dated by TCRdb to between 2020 and 2021). Libraries were prepared through the immunoSEQ multiplex PCR assay. The source is immuneACCESS, and TCRdb retained only in-frame sequences with V and J called. Part of the clones is not carried over; for the studies checked, unresolved V genes explain less than half of this, and the remainder is unexplained. The sample data list more than 110,000 clones, and 85% to 90% of these were observed just once. The top ten constitute around 10% of the sample. Specimen: peripheral blood. The receptors come from a woman older than 75 with acute or convalescent COVID-19.

As regards this clone: Other DNA sequences in this sample translate to the same CDR3. The chain joins TRBV5-1 to TRBJ2-3, with 10 bases identical to TRBD2. V lost 0 bases and J lost 1; bases outside the gene matches: 5. CDR3 size: 17 residues. Germline V gene data show CDR1 as SGHRS and CDR2 as YFSETQ. CDR3 amino acids: CASSLATSGGGTDTQYF. In DNA, the CDR3 is TGCGCCAGCAGCTTGGCTACCAGCGGGGGGGGCACAGATACGCAGTATTTT.

The rearrangement links TRBV6-5 to TRBJ1-5; 7 nucleotides agree with TRBD1. Per germline, CDR1 MNHEY and CDR2 SVGAGI. J gave up 2 bases and V 2 bases, and 3 bases lay outside the gene matches. The CDR3 covers 15 residues. The CDR3 DNA follows: TGTGCCAGCAGTTACCGAACAGGGGGCAATCAGCCCCAGCATTTT. This sequence encodes CASSYRTGGNQPQHF.

The chain couples TRBV7-2 to TRBJ1-5; possible D gene TRBD1, 6 bases. The germline V gene encodes CDR1 SGHTA and CDR2 FQGNSA. V lost 2 bases to trimming and J lost 4 bases, with 12 bases between them. CDR3 length equals 15 residues. The CDR3 DNA reads TGTGCCAGCAGCTTAAGAGGCAGGGGTAATCAGCCCCAGCATTTT. As protein: CASSLRGRGNQPQHF.